The clone carrying this T cell receptor beta chain was observed a few times. Its specificity is unknown. TCR beta CDR3 regions were amplified from RNA. Researchers ran a first-round RT-PCR on the TCR CDR3 using the HTBI primer set. MiXCR, applied by TCRdb to the multiplex PCR reads, yields one record per CDR3 protein. Found here are hundreds of thousands of distinct CDR3 sequences, 40% to 55% of them singletons; the top ten hold less than 9%. This entry belongs to a study of T cells in Graves' hyperthyroidism and ophthalmopathy. Findings and caveats of the study: Stable hyperthyroidism was told apart from ophthalmopathy by a model built on 13 V-J features. It was a median around 6 months before onset that the model predicted ophthalmopathy. Blood held most thyroid clonotypes expanded above 0.001 frequency.

V lost 3 bases to trimming and J lost 5 bases; unmatched junction nucleotides: 6. The germline V gene encodes CDR1 SGHVS and CDR2 FQNEAQ. The CDR3 loop spans 14 amino acids. Source material: peripheral blood or thyroid tissue (not recorded which). The clonotype originates from an adult man with Graves' disease, either hyperthyroidism or ophthalmopathy (not recorded which). The V gene is TRBV7-8, the J gene TRBJ2-5, with TRBD2 matching over 7 bases. CDR3 residues: CASSFLGGSETQYF. CDR3 DNA: TGTGCCAGCAGCTTCTTGGGCGGGAGTGAGACCCAGTACTTC.